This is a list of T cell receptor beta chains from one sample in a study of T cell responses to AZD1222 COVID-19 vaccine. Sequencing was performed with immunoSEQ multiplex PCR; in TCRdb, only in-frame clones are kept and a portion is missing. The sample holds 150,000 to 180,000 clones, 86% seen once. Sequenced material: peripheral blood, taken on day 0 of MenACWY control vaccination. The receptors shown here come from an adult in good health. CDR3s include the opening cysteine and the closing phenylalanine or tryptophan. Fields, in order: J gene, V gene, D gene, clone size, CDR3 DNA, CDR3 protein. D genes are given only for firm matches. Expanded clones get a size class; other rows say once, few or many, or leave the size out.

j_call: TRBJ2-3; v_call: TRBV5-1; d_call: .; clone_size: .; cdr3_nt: TGCGCCAGCAGCTTGTTTTACGGGAGTATCGATACGCAGTATTTT; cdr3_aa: CASSLFYGSIDTQYF
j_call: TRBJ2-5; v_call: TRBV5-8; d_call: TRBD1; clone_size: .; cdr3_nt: TGTGCCAGCAGACAGGACAGGGAGGATCAAGAGACCCAGTACTTC; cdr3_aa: CASRQDREDQETQYF
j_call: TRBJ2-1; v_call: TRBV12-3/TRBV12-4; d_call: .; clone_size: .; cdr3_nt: TGTGCCAGCAGTTTTCAGACCCACAATGAGCAGTTCTTC; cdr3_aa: CASSFQTHNEQFF
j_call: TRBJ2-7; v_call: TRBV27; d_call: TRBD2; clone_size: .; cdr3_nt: TGTGCCACGGGGGAGGGCCGTAGCGAGCAGTACTTC; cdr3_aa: CATGEGRSEQYF
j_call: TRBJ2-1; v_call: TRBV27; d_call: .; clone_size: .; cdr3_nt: TGTGCCAGCAGTTTAGGTTACCAGACGTTCTTC; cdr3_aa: CASSLGYQTFF
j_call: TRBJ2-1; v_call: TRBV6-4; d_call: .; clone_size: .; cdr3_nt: TGTGCCAGCAGTGGTAGCGGGCAGGGGAAGGGGAATGAGCAGTTCTTC; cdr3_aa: CASSGSGQGKGNEQFF
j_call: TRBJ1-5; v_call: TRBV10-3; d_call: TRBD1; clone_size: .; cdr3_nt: TGTGCCATCAGTACCGGGACAGGGAGTAATCAGCCCCAGCATTTT; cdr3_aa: CAISTGTGSNQPQHF
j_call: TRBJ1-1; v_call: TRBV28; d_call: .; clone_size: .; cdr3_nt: TGTGCCAGCCATTTTCGGGGGAGGGAAGGTACTGAAGCTTTCTTT; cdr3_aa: CASHFRGREGTEAFF
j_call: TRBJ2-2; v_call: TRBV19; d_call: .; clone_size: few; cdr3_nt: TGTGCCAGTAGTATAAGTGTAACCGGGGAGCTGTTTTTT; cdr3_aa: CASSISVTGELFF
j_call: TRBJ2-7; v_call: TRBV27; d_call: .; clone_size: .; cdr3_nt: TGTGCCAGCAGTTCGCAGGGGGGGTACGAGCAGTACTTC; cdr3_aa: CASSSQGGYEQYF
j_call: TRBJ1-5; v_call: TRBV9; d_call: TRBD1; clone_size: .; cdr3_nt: TGTGCCAGCAGCGTAGTTGATGAGTGTACAGGGGTCCCCCTCAGGGGCCAGCCCCAGCATTTT; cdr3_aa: CASSVVDECTGVPLRGQPQHF
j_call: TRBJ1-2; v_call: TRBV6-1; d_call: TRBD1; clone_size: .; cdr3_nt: TGTGCCAGCAGTGAGACAGGGGGCGACTATGGCTACACCTTC; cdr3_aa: CASSETGGDYGYTF
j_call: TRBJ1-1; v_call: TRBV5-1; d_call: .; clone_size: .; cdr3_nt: TGCGCCAGCACCTACGCGGAGGACACTGAAGCTTTCTTT; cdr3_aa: CASTYAEDTEAFF
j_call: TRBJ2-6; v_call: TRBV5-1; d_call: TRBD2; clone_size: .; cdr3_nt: TGCGCCAGCAGTCCAGACGGACTAGCGGGTTTCTCTGGGGCCAACGTCCTGACTTTC; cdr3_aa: CASSPDGLAGFSGANVLTF